The source of this T cell receptor beta chain is a study of blood T cell repertoires in COVID-19. Study overall: PBMCs, B-cell-depleted T cells, or T cells were the source of the cDNA or gDNA that made up the material.

Seattle's cohort entered during active infection and was followed longitudinally. Only in-frame clones appear in the TCRdb table, and some are missing; sequencing was by immunoSEQ multiplex PCR. The table records 250,000 to 400,000 clones, approximately 88% of them present only once. This CDR3 has 15 residues. Germline V gene sequence: CDR1 MNHEY, CDR2 SVGAGI. Losses at the gene ends were 9 bases for V and 0 bases for J; bases not matched to a gene: 7. This sequence originates from a woman aged 30 to 39 with COVID-19, enrolled during active disease. The sample comprised peripheral blood. The chain couples TRBV6-5 to TRBJ1-5; the match to TRBD1 covers 8 bases. The chain's CDR3 is CASGQGPYSNQPQHF. CDR3 DNA: TGTGCCAGTGGACAGGGCCCTTATAGCAATCAGCCCCAGCATTTT.